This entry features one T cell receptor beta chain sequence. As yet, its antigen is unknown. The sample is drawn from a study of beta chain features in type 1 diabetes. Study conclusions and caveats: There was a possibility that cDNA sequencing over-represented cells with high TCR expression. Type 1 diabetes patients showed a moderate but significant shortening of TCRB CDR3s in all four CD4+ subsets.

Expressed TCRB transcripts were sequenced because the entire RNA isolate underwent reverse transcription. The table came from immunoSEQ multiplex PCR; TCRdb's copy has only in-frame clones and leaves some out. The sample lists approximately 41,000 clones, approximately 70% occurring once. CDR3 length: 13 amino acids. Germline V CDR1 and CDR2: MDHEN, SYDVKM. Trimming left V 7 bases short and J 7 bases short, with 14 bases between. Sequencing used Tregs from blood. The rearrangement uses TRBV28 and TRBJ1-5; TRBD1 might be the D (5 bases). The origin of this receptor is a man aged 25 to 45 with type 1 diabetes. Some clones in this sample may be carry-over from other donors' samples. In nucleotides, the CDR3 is TGTGCCAGCACCCCGCGGGGGACCCAGCCCCAGCATTTT. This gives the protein CASTPRGTQPQHF.